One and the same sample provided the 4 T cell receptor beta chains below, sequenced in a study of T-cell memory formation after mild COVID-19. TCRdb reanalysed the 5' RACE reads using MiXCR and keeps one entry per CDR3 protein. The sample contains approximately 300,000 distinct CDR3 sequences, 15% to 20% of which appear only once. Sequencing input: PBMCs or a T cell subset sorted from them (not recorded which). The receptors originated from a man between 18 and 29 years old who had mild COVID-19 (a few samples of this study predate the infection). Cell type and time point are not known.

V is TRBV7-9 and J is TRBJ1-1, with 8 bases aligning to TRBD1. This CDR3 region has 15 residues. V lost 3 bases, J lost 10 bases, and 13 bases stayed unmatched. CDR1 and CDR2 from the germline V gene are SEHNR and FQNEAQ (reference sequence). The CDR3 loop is CASSFGSQGAQGAFF. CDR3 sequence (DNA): TGTGCCAGCAGCTTCGGGAGTCAGGGGGCTCAAGGAGCTTTCTTT.

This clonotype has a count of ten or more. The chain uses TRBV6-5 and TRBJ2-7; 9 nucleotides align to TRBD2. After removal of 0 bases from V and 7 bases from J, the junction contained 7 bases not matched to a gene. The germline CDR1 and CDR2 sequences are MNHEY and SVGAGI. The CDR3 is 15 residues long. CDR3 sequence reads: CASSYSSLAGREQYF. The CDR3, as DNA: TGTGCCAGCAGTTACTCGAGCCTAGCGGGGAGGGAGCAGTACTTC.

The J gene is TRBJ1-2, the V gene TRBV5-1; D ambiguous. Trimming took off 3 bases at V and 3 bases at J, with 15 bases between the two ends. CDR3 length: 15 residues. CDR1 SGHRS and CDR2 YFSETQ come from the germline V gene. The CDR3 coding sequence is TGCGCCAGCAGCTCGCACTTTGGGGAGGACTATGGCTACACCTTC. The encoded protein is CASSSHFGEDYGYTF.

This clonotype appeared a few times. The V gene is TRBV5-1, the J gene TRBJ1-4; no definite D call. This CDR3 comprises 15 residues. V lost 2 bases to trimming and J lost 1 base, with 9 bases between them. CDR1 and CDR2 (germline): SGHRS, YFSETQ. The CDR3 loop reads CASSLEGLTNEKLFF. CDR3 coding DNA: TGCGCCAGCAGCTTAGAGGGATTAACTAATGAAAAACTGTTTTTT.